This T cell receptor (beta chain) was profiled in a study of CD8+CD57+ T cells in acquired aplastic anemia. Study conclusions and caveats: Controls did not differ significantly from patients in CD8+ Simpson's diversity. It was found that fewer than 35 CD8+ CDR3 sequences were shared between patients and controls.

With respect to this clonotype: The antigen is unknown.

The TCR beta profiling, which covered VDJ combination and CDR3 sequence, was carried out using genomic DNA as the template. Via MiXCR, TCRdb re-called the reads, giving one row per CDR3 protein. This table has roughly 160,000 distinct CDR3 sequences, around 48% appearing once. Sequencing was done on patients that had shown CD8+CD57+ cell expansion by flow cytometry. Severe acquired aplastic anemia was diagnosed in all patients. Patients were therapy-naive when their blood was sampled. The germline V gene has CDR1 SNHLY and CDR2 FYNNEI. The CDR3 totals 14 residues. V was shortened by 6 bases and J by 6 bases, with 17 bases between the two germline ends.

This chain uses TRBV2 with TRBJ1-2, with unresolved D. The source of this sequence is a human donor with aplastic anemia. The sequencing input was sorted CD4+, CD8+, or CD8+CD57+ T cells (not recorded which) from PBMCs. CDR3 sequence reads: CASRPDALINGYTF. The CDR3 bases are TGTGCCAGCAGACCCGACGCTCTGATTAATGGCTACACCTTC.